These T cell receptor beta chains were read from a single sample in a study of identical twins. MiXCR was run by TCRdb on the 5' RACE reads, yielding one entry per CDR3 protein. The sample includes hundreds of thousands of distinct CDR3 sequences, 18% of them seen just once. Separately, the same data were catalogued under a study of T cells expressing NK-cell markers.

Sequencing was performed on PBMCs. The receptors derive from a woman between 18 and 29 years old in good health. The CDR3 runs from the conserved cysteine through the conserved F or W. The order of the fields is D gene, V gene, J gene, clone size, CDR3 DNA, CDR3 protein. A D gene is named only where the DNA matches it firmly. Clone size is stated in some rows and not others, as once, few, many or a class when expanded.

D: TRBD2; V: TRBV12-3/TRBV12-4; J: TRBJ2-4; size: -; DNA: TGTGCCAGCAGTTTTTTTAGTCGCGGGAGGGCCAAAAACATTCAGTACTTC; CDR3: CASSFFSRGRAKNIQYF
D: TRBD2; V: TRBV11-1; J: TRBJ2-1; size: -; DNA: TGTGCCAGCAGCTCCGGACTAGCGGGACGCCCCGGCTCCTACAATGAGCAGTTCTTC; CDR3: CASSSGLAGRPGSYNEQFF
D: -; V: TRBV7-2; J: TRBJ2-7; size: -; DNA: TGTGCCAGCAGCCGACTAGACACCCCCTACGAGCAGTACTTC; CDR3: CASSRLDTPYEQYF
D: -; V: TRBV30; J: TRBJ1-2; size: -; DNA: TGTGCCTGGATGGACCCGGGGTATGGCTACACCTTC; CDR3: CAWMDPGYGYTF
D: -; V: TRBV5-1; J: TRBJ1-1; size: -; DNA: TGCGCCAGCAGCTTGGTTCTGGGAGTCCACGGCACTGAAGCTTTCTTT; CDR3: CASSLVLGVHGTEAFF
D: TRBD2; V: TRBV6-1; J: TRBJ2-2; size: -; DNA: TGTGCCAGCAGTGAAGTGCGGGGGGGCCATTCTCCTACCGGGGAGCTGTTTTTT; CDR3: CASSEVRGGHSPTGELFF
D: TRBD2; V: TRBV4-2; J: TRBJ2-3; size: -; DNA: TGTGCCAGCAGCCAAAGTGGCGGGGGGGCAGATACGCAGTATTTT; CDR3: CASSQSGGGADTQYF
D: -; V: TRBV5-6; J: TRBJ2-7; size: -; DNA: TGTGCCAGCAGCTTTGGGCCTAAAGGCGAGCAGTACTTC; CDR3: CASSFGPKGEQYF
D: TRBD1; V: TRBV10-3; J: TRBJ2-5; size: -; DNA: TGTGCCATCAGTGAGTCGACAGGGCAAGAGACCCAGTACTTC; CDR3: CAISESTGQETQYF
D: -; V: TRBV7-2; J: TRBJ1-5; size: few; DNA: TGTGCCAGCAGCCCGGAAGGGTATAGCAATCAGCCCCAGCATTTT; CDR3: CASSPEGYSNQPQHF
D: -; V: TRBV5-1; J: TRBJ2-1; size: few; DNA: TGCGCCAGCAGCATGCCAAGTAGTGAGCAGTTCTTC; CDR3: CASSMPSSEQFF
D: TRBD2; V: TRBV7-9; J: TRBJ2-1; size: -; DNA: TGTGCCAGCAGCTTCGGGGTAGCGGGAGCTAATGAGCAGTTCTTC; CDR3: CASSFGVAGANEQFF
D: TRBD2; V: TRBV6-1; J: TRBJ2-1; size: few; DNA: TGTGCCAGCCGCGGGGGGACATCCTACAATGAGCAGTTCTTC; CDR3: CASRGGTSYNEQFF
D: -; V: TRBV29-1; J: TRBJ2-7; size: -; DNA: TGCAACCCTTTGGGGGCCACCTACGAGCAGTACTTC; CDR3: CNPLGATYEQYF
D: -; V: TRBV10-3; J: TRBJ1-2; size: few; DNA: TGTGCCATCAGTGAGCTGAACCCAGTGAACTATGGCTACACCTTC; CDR3: CAISELNPVNYGYTF
D: TRBD2; V: TRBV20-1; J: TRBJ2-3; size: few; DNA: TGCAGTGCACGACTAGCGGGAGTCGGCGCTACGCAGTATTTT; CDR3: CSARLAGVGATQYF
D: -; V: TRBV2; J: TRBJ1-2; size: -; DNA: TGTGCCAGCAGGGGGGCGGGTAGGGAGTATGGCTACACCTTC; CDR3: CASRGAGREYGYTF
D: -; V: TRBV12-3/TRBV12-4; J: TRBJ2-1; size: many; DNA: TGTGCCAGCAGTTTATGGGGGAATGAGCAGTTCTTC; CDR3: CASSLWGNEQFF
D: -; V: TRBV6-2/TRBV6-3; J: TRBJ2-6; size: many; DNA: TGTGCCAGCAGTTACCTCTCTGGGGCCAACGTCCTGACTTTC; CDR3: CASSYLSGANVLTF
D: -; V: TRBV3-1; J: TRBJ2-5; size: -; DNA: TGTGCCAGCAGCCAAGACAAATCGTCCCAGTACTTC; CDR3: CASSQDKSSQYF
D: TRBD2; V: TRBV7-2; J: TRBJ2-5; size: -; DNA: TGTGCCAGCAGCTTCCCCTGGACTAGCGGAGCGGAAGAGACCCAGTACTTC; CDR3: CASSFPWTSGAEETQYF
D: TRBD2; V: TRBV5-1; J: TRBJ2-2; size: -; DNA: TGCGCCAGCAGCTACCGAGCGGGGAGTAAAACCGGGGAGCTGTTTTTT; CDR3: CASSYRAGSKTGELFF
D: -; V: TRBV6-1; J: TRBJ2-7; size: -; DNA: TGTGCCAGCAGTGAAGTAGGCGCCGGGACCTACGAGCAGTACTTC; CDR3: CASSEVGAGTYEQYF
D: TRBD2; V: TRBV20-1; J: TRBJ2-1; size: few; DNA: TGCAGTGCCCCGGGACTAGCGGACAATGAGCAGTTCTTC; CDR3: CSAPGLADNEQFF
D: -; V: TRBV6-5; J: TRBJ2-1; size: -; DNA: TGTGCCAGCAGCTACCACGGGAATGAGCAGTTCTTC; CDR3: CASSYHGNEQFF
D: TRBD1; V: TRBV6-1; J: TRBJ2-7; size: few; DNA: TGTGCCAGCTCCTCCTGGGGACAGCCCTACGAGCAGTACTTC; CDR3: CASSSWGQPYEQYF
D: -; V: TRBV12-3/TRBV12-4; J: TRBJ1-2; size: few; DNA: TGTGCCAGCAGTTTAGCCAGTACTGAGGGCTACACCTTC; CDR3: CASSLASTEGYTF
D: -; V: TRBV7-2; J: TRBJ1-1; size: few; DNA: TGTGCCAGCAGCGGTCACCAGAACACTGAAGCTTTCTTT; CDR3: CASSGHQNTEAFF
D: TRBD1; V: TRBV4-2; J: TRBJ1-2; size: -; DNA: TGTGCCAGCAGCCAAGATGACAGGGGCGGTGGCTACACCTTC; CDR3: CASSQDDRGGGYTF
D: TRBD2; V: TRBV7-6; J: TRBJ2-1; size: -; DNA: TGTGCCAGCAGCTTAACCGGGACTAGCGGGAGGTGGGGAAATGAGCAGTTCTTC; CDR3: CASSLTGTSGRWGNEQFF
D: -; V: TRBV15; J: TRBJ1-5; size: few; DNA: TGTGCCACCAGCAGGACCGGACCTGGGAATCAGCCCCAGCATTTT; CDR3: CATSRTGPGNQPQHF
D: TRBD1; V: TRBV6-5; J: TRBJ2-7; size: few; DNA: TGTGCCAGCAGTTACGGAACAGGGGTTATATCCTACGAGCAGTACTTC; CDR3: CASSYGTGVISYEQYF
D: -; V: TRBV20-1; J: TRBJ2-4; size: -; DNA: TGCAGTGCTAAGACCACTCAACACGGCATTCAGTACTTC; CDR3: CSAKTTQHGIQYF
D: -; V: TRBV6-2/TRBV6-3; J: TRBJ2-7; size: -; DNA: TGTGCCAGCAGTTCCGGGATATCCCACGAGCAGTACTTC; CDR3: CASSSGISHEQYF
D: -; V: TRBV5-1; J: TRBJ2-7; size: -; DNA: TGCGCCAGCAGCCCAGACACCGGCGAGCAGTACTTC; CDR3: CASSPDTGEQYF
D: TRBD2; V: TRBV6-4; J: TRBJ2-1; size: -; DNA: TGTGCCAGCAGTGATCCAGCGGGAGGAAGGGGTGAGCAGTTCTTC; CDR3: CASSDPAGGRGEQFF
D: -; V: TRBV5-1; J: TRBJ1-1; size: -; DNA: TGCGCCAGCAGTCCCGGACGATCCACTGAAGCTTTCTTT; CDR3: CASSPGRSTEAFF
D: -; V: TRBV15; J: TRBJ2-1; size: few; DNA: TGTGCCACCAGCAGAGATAAGCTAGCGAGGGGAGAGCAGTTCTTC; CDR3: CATSRDKLARGEQFF
D: TRBD2; V: TRBV10-3; J: TRBJ2-7; size: few; DNA: TGTGCCATCGGCCCCGGGACTAGGTTTTACGAGCAGTACTTC; CDR3: CAIGPGTRFYEQYF
D: -; V: TRBV2; J: TRBJ2-5; size: few; DNA: TGTGCCAGCTGTCCCTTCGGCGATTTCGTGGAGACCCAGTACTTC; CDR3: CASCPFGDFVETQYF
D: -; V: TRBV30; J: TRBJ2-1; size: -; DNA: TGTGCCTGGAGACTCACGCGTGAGCAGTTCTTC; CDR3: CAWRLTREQFF
D: -; V: TRBV5-1; J: TRBJ2-1; size: few; DNA: TGCGCCAGCAGGACCGGAGTCTACAATGAGCAGTTCTTC; CDR3: CASRTGVYNEQFF
D: TRBD1; V: TRBV6-4; J: TRBJ1-1; size: few; DNA: TGTGCCAGCAGTCCGGGACAGGGGGCGACTGAAGCTTTCTTT; CDR3: CASSPGQGATEAFF
D: -; V: TRBV18; J: TRBJ1-4; size: -; DNA: TGTGCCAGCGTCGCAGGGATTGGCGAAAAACTGTTTTTT; CDR3: CASVAGIGEKLFF
D: -; V: TRBV20-1; J: TRBJ1-6; size: few; DNA: TGCAGTGCCCATGACCGGGGGGTTAATTCACCCCTCCACTTT; CDR3: CSAHDRGVNSPLHF
D: -; V: TRBV11-2; J: TRBJ2-5; size: once; DNA: TGTGCCAGCAGCTTAGTCCCAGGGATCTTGGAGGAGACCCAGTACTTC; CDR3: CASSLVPGILEETQYF
D: -; V: TRBV7-9; J: TRBJ1-1; size: -; DNA: TGTGCCAGCAGCTTAATAAGGGTGGAAGCTTTCTTT; CDR3: CASSLIRVEAFF
D: TRBD1; V: TRBV7-2; J: TRBJ2-5; size: -; DNA: TGTGCCAGCAGAGGACAGGGGGCATCGGAGACCCAGTACTTC; CDR3: CASRGQGASETQYF
D: -; V: TRBV7-9; J: TRBJ1-2; size: -; DNA: TGTGCCAGCAGCTTGAGCCAGGGGCCCTATGGCTACACCTTC; CDR3: CASSLSQGPYGYTF
D: TRBD2; V: TRBV5-1; J: TRBJ2-1; size: few; DNA: TGCGCCAGCAGCTGGGGGACTAGCGGGAATAATGAGCAGTTCTTC; CDR3: CASSWGTSGNNEQFF
D: -; V: TRBV20-1; J: TRBJ1-1; size: -; DNA: TGCAGTGCTAGAGAGGACAGCAGGAACACTGAAGCTTTCTTT; CDR3: CSAREDSRNTEAFF
D: -; V: TRBV6-5; J: TRBJ1-4; size: -; DNA: TGTGCCAGCAGCACAGGGATAGGCGAACTGTTTTTT; CDR3: CASSTGIGELFF
D: TRBD1; V: TRBV12-3/TRBV12-4; J: TRBJ2-4; size: many; DNA: TGTGCCAGCAGCTTGGGGGGACAGGAGACCATTCAGTACTTC; CDR3: CASSLGGQETIQYF
D: -; V: TRBV11-2; J: TRBJ2-1; size: -; DNA: TGTGCCAGCAGCTTAGGCCCCCGCGCCAACGAGCAGTTCTTC; CDR3: CASSLGPRANEQFF